This T cell receptor (beta chain) was captured by sequencing in a study of cytomegalovirus exposure and HLA in healthy donors. As for the study in general: Earlier, approximately 190 million T cells were analyzed, and over 95 million unique TCR beta sequences were found among them.

The CDR3 totals 14 residues. Germline trimming cut 5 bases from V and 3 bases from J; bases unmatched to any gene: 7. Germline V gives CDR1 SGHRS, CDR2 YFSETQ. The PCR made use of 60 Vbeta and 13 Jbeta primers. Sequencing was performed with immunoSEQ multiplex PCR; in TCRdb, only in-frame clones are kept and a portion is missing. The sample has around 150,000 clones, over 60% seen once. The TCR originated in a woman aged 40 to 55 in good health and CMV-seronegative. V usage is TRBV5-1 and J usage is TRBJ1-2, with TRBD1 matching over 7 bases. What was sequenced was PBMCs. The DNA of the CDR3 is TGCGCCAGCAGGGGAACAGGGACAGACTATGGCTACACCTTC. This encodes CASRGTGTDYGYTF.